This TCR beta chain was identified during a study of identical twins. General study findings and limits: Beta out-of-frame twin sharing showed a weaker excess. Low generation probability was overrepresented in out-of-frame alpha sequences shared by twins. In zero-insertion analyses, partial confounding could arise from invariant MAIT and iNKT cells.

A remark on this clonotype: Its specificity is not known.

MiXCR, run by TCRdb on the 5' RACE reads, gives a single entry per CDR3 protein. This table has around 250,000 distinct CDR3 sequences, roughly 8% appearing once. The CDR3 is 14 amino acids. The germline gives CDR1 KGHDR, CDR2 SFDVKD. V was clipped by 9 bases and J by 0 bases, with 14 bases between them. A further study also used this sample, focusing on yellow fever vaccine responses in identical twins. That investigation notes: Twins' T cell vaccine responses reportedly looked partly convergent, partly personalized.

This chain links TRBV24-1 with TRBJ2-7; D may be TRBD2 (6 bases). Sequencing was done on a sample of CD8+ T cells sorted from blood. This receptor was identified in a woman under 30 in good health. The CDR3 loop is CATARDSRSYEQYF. CDR3 DNA sequence: TGTGCCACCGCTAGGGACTCCCGCTCCTACGAGCAGTACTTC.